A selection of T cell receptor beta chains follows, all from one sample in a study of PD-1 blockade in classical Hodgkin lymphoma. Using immunoSEQ multiplex PCR, the repertoire was profiled, and TCRdb retains in-frame clones only, with some absent. The sample holds more than 25,000 clones; around 88% are singletons and the top ten take approximately 6.3%. Specimen: CD8+ T cells from blood, collected at baseline. All receptors come from a human donor with classical Hodgkin lymphoma. CDR3s include the opening cysteine and the closing phenylalanine or tryptophan. Fields, in order: CDR3 length, J gene, V gene, clone size, D gene, CDR3 protein, CDR3 DNA. A D gene is named only where the DNA matches it firmly. Size tells how often a clone was seen (once, few, many) or the class of an expanded clone, and some rows leave it out.

13,TRBJ2-5,TRBV2,-,-,CASSVIAWETQYF,TGTGCCAGCAGTGTAATAGCGTGGGAGACCCAGTACTTC
11,TRBJ2-7,TRBV5-1,-,-,CASSSGREQYF,TGCGCCAGCAGCTCCGGCCGCGAGCAGTACTTC
11,TRBJ1-2,TRBV5-4,-,-,CASSLGSGYTF,TGTGCCAGCAGCTTAGGGAGTGGCTACACCTTC
13,TRBJ1-2,TRBV9,-,-,CASSVEGGPGYTF,TGTGCCAGCAGCGTAGAAGGGGGGCCTGGCTACACCTTC
16,TRBJ2-3,TRBV4-1,-,TRBD2,CASSQAGTSGTGTQYF,TGCGCCAGCAGCCAAGCGGGGACTAGCGGGACCGGTACGCAGTATTTT
15,TRBJ2-3,TRBV7-9,-,-,CASSFGRTNTDTQYF,TGTGCCAGCAGCTTTGGCCGGACCAACACAGATACGCAGTATTTT
13,TRBJ1-2,TRBV11-2,-,TRBD1,CASSGGQGKGYTF,TGTGCCAGCAGCGGTGGACAGGGTAAAGGCTACACCTTC
13,TRBJ1-2,TRBV10-3,-,TRBD1,CATRGETNYGYTF,TGTGCCACCAGGGGGGAAACTAACTATGGCTACACCTTC
15,TRBJ1-2,TRBV6-1,-,-,CASSEDSFPYYGYTF,TGTGCCAGCAGTGAAGACAGCTTCCCATACTATGGCTACACCTTC
14,TRBJ2-7,TRBV30,-,TRBD1,CAWSQDRGAYEQYF,TGTGCCTGGAGTCAAGACAGGGGAGCCTACGAGCAGTACTTC
14,TRBJ2-1,TRBV4-2,-,-,CASSQEELYNEQFF,TGTGCCAGCAGCCAAGAGGAACTTTACAATGAGCAGTTCTTC
16,TRBJ2-7,TRBV28,once,TRBD2,CASSLLIAGLTYEQYF,TGTGCCAGCAGTTTACTCATAGCGGGCCTAACCTACGAGCAGTACTTC
15,TRBJ2-1,TRBV28,-,-,CASSLWASSANEQFF,TGTGCCAGCAGTTTATGGGCTAGCTCTGCCAATGAGCAGTTCTTC
15,TRBJ2-2,TRBV4-2,once,TRBD2,CASSPRGREIGELFF,TGTGCCAGCAGCCCACGAGGGCGGGAGATCGGGGAGCTGTTTTTT